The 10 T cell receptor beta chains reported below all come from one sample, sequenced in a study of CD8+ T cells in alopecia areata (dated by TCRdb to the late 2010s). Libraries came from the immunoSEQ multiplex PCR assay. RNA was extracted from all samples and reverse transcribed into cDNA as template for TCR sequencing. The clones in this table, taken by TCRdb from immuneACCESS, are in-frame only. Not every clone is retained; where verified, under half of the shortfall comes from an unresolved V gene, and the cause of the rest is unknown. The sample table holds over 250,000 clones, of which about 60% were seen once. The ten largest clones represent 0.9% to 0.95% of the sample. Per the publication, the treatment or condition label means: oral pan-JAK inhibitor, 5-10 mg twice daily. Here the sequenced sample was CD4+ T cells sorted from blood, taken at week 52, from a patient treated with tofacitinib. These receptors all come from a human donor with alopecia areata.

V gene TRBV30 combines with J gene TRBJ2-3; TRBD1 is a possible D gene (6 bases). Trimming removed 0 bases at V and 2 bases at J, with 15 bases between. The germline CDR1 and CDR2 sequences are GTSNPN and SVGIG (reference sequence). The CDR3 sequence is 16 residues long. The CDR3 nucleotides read TGTGCCTGGAGTGTAGGGGACACCCTCTCCACAGATACGCAGTATTTT. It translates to CAWSVGDTLSTDTQYF.

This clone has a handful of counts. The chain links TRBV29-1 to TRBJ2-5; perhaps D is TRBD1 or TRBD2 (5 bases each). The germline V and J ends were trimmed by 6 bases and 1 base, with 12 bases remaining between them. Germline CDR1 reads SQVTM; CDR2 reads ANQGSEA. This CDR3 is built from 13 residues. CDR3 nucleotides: TGCAGCGTAACAACCGGGACCCAAGAGACCCAGTACTTC. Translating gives CSVTTGTQETQYF.

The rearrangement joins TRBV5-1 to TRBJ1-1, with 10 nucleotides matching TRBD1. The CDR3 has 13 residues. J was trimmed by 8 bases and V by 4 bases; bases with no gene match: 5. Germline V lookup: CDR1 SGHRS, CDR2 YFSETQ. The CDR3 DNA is TGCGCCAGCAGCGAACGGGACAGGGGAGAAGCTTTCTTT. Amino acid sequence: CASSERDRGEAFF.

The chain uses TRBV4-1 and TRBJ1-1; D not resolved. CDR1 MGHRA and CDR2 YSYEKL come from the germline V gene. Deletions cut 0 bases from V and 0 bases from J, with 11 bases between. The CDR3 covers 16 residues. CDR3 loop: CASSQEQFGMNTEAFF. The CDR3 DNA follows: TGCGCCAGCAGCCAAGAACAGTTCGGAATGAACACTGAAGCTTTCTTT.

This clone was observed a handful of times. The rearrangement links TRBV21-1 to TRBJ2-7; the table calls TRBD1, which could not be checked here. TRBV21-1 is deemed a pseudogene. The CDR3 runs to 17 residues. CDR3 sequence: CASSKGQATTREDEQYF. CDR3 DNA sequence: TGTGCCAGCAGCAAGGGACAGGCGACAACCCGAGAGGACGAGCAGTACTTC.

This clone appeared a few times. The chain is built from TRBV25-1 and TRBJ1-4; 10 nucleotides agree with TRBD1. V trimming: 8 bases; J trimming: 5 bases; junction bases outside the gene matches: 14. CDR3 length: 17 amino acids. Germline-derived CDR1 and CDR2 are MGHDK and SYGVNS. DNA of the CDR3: TGTGCCAGCGGCGATCCGGGACAGGGGACTGGGAATGAAAAACTGTTTTTT. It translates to CASGDPGQGTGNEKLFF.

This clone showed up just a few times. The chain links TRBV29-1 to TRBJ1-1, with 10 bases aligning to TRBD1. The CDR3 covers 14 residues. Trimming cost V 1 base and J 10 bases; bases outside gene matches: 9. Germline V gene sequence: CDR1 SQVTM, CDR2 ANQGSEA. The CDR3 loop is CSVEAPRDRGLAFF. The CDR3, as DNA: TGCAGCGTTGAAGCCCCCCGGGACAGGGGTCTAGCTTTCTTT.

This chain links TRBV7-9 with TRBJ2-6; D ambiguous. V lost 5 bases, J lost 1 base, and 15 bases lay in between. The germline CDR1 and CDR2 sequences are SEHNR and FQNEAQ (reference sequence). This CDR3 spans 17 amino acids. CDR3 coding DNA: TGTGCCAGCAGCCGACCGTTCGAAATGTCTGGGGCCAACGTCCTGACTTTC. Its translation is CASSRPFEMSGANVLTF.

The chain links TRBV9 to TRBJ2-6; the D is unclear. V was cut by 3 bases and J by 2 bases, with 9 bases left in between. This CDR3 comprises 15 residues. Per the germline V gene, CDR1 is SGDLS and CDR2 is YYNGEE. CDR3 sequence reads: CASSAAGAGANVLTF. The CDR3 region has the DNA TGTGCCAGCAGCGCCGCAGGAGCTGGGGCCAACGTCCTGACTTTC.

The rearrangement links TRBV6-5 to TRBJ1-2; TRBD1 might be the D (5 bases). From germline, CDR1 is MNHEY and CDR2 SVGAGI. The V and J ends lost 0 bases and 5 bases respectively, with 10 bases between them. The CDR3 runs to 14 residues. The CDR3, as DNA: TGTGCCAGCAGTTACTCCACGGGACCTTATGGCTACACCTTC. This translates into CASSYSTGPYGYTF.